Detailed here is one T cell receptor (beta chain). The antigen is not known. This entry is derived from a study of T cells after yellow fever vaccination. Study conclusions and caveats: Clones from primary vaccination mostly reappeared after the booster (about 97% CD4, approximately 86% CD8).

5'RACE template switching added a universal primer site and UMIs to TCR cDNA. TCRdb reprocessed the 5' RACE reads with MiXCR, giving one entry per CDR3 protein. The data contain about 580,000 distinct CDR3 sequences, about a sixth of them singletons. The CDR3 extends over 13 amino acids. Germline V CDR1 and CDR2: DFQATT, SNEGSKA (reference sequence). V lost 3 bases to trimming and J lost 1 base, with 8 bases between them. Material: PBMCs, obtained 5 days after the first yellow fever vaccination. The TCR originated in a man between 18 and 29 years old who received the YFV17D yellow fever vaccine. The genes are TRBV20-1 and TRBJ2-3; D is unclear. CDR3 in DNA: TGCAGTGCTAGGACACCGGGCACAGATACGCAGTATTTT. It yields the protein CSARTPGTDTQYF.